This entry lists 28 T cell receptor beta chains sequenced from one sample in a study of T-cell memory formation after mild COVID-19. TCRdb passed the 5' RACE reads through MiXCR, listing each CDR3 protein once. The table shows 400,000 or so distinct CDR3 sequences, with approximately 21% occurring only once. The sample consisted of PBMCs or a T cell subset sorted from them (not recorded which). The receptor source for this set is an adult woman who had mild COVID-19 (a few samples of this study predate the infection). Cell type and time point are not known.

This clonotype was seen more than once but under ten times. In DNA, the CDR3 is TGTGCCAGCAGTTACCCCCTTAGTGCGGGGCCCACAGATACGCAGTATTTT. Translating gives CASSYPLSAGPTDTQYF. The chain combines TRBV6-6 with TRBJ2-3; D possibly corresponds to TRBD2 (6 bases). Germline V gene lookup returns CDR1 MNHNY and CDR2 SVGAGI (reference sequence). The CDR3 has 17 amino acids. V dropped 2 bases and J dropped 2 bases, with 17 bases sitting between them.

V is TRBV12-3 or TRBV12-4 and J is TRBJ2-2; 7 bases match TRBD2. The V segment lost 7 bases and the J segment 4 bases; nucleotides outside the gene matches: 6. This CDR3 is 14 amino acids long. For the CDR3, the DNA is TGTGCCAGCATCCCCCAGCGGGGCACCGGGGAGCTGTTTTTT. As protein: CASIPQRGTGELFF.

The chain has TRBV6-5 and TRBJ2-3; 7 bases match TRBD2. There are 18 residues in the CDR3. CDR1 and CDR2 from the germline V gene are MNHEY and SVGAGI. V was clipped by 0 bases and J by 7 bases; unmatched bases: 16. The CDR3 sequence is CASSYSMVAGHSMNTQYF. In nucleotides, the CDR3 is TGTGCCAGCAGTTACTCGATGGTAGCGGGTCACTCGATGAATACGCAGTATTTT.

The gene calls are TRBV12-3 or TRBV12-4 and TRBJ1-2, with 7 nucleotides matching TRBD1. The CDR3 runs to 14 residues. V was clipped by 5 bases and J by 7 bases; unmatched bases: 10. CDR3 sequence: CASSLGGTVRGYTF. The CDR3 DNA sequence: TGTGCCAGCAGTCTGGGGGGGACAGTACGTGGCTACACCTTC.

About this clonotype: The germline gene is not matched at one end of the junction; a read error may be the cause. The chain has TRBV20-1 and TRBJ2-6, with a possible D match to TRBD1 (5 bases). This CDR3 spans 13 amino acids. In germline, CDR1 is DFQATT, CDR2 SNEGSKA (reference sequence). The CDR3 protein is CSARHSGANVLTF. As DNA, the CDR3 is TGCAGTGCTAGACACTCTGGGGCAAACGTCCTGACTTTC.

The chain has TRBV15 and TRBJ1-2; 10 positions agree with TRBD1. CDR3 size: 20 residues. The germline V gene encodes CDR1 LNHNV and CDR2 YYDKDF (reference sequence). Losses at the gene ends were 0 bases for V and 5 bases for J; bases not matched to a gene: 18. The CDR3 DNA is TGTGCCACCAGCAGAGACCCCGTCTACCCGTGGGACAGGGGAAGATATGGCTACACCTTC. Amino acids: CATSRDPVYPWDRGRYGYTF.

The chain has TRBV12-3 or TRBV12-4 and TRBJ1-4; TRBD1 might be the D (6 bases). This CDR3 comprises 13 residues. V dropped 6 bases and J dropped 1 base, with 6 bases sitting between them. CDR3 nucleotides: TGTGCCAGCAGAGGGGGAACTAATGAAAAACTGTTTTTT. Its protein product is CASRGGTNEKLFF.

The chain recombines TRBV3-1 with TRBJ2-7; 9 bases map to TRBD1. Germline CDR1 and CDR2: LGHDT and YNNKEL (reference sequence). The CDR3 has 12 amino acids. After removal of 4 bases from V and 5 bases from J, the junction contained 0 bases not matched to a gene. CDR3 loop: CASSRDRDEQYF. The CDR3 DNA reads TGTGCCAGCAGCCGGGACAGGGACGAGCAGTACTTC.

This rearrangement joins TRBV5-1 to TRBJ1-1, with 7 nucleotides matching TRBD1. The CDR3 has 15 amino acids. The germline gives CDR1 SGHRS, CDR2 YFSETQ. The ends lost 0 bases at V and 4 bases at J; junction bases unmatched: 6. CDR3 sequence (DNA): TGCGCCAGCAGCTTGGGACAGGGAAGATCCACTGAAGCTTTCTTT. It specifies CASSLGQGRSTEAFF.

This clonotype was picked up a small number of times. The V gene is TRBV7-2, the J gene TRBJ2-2, with D perhaps matching TRBD2 (6 bases). Trimming stripped 1 base from V and 1 base from J, with 13 bases between. The CDR3 is 17 residues long. The germline V gene has CDR1 SGHTA and CDR2 FQGNSA. CDR3 protein: CASSLEHMGGNTGELFF. CDR3 sequence (DNA): TGTGCCAGCAGCTTAGAGCATATGGGAGGGAACACCGGGGAGCTGTTTTTT.

The chain has TRBV6-5 and TRBJ2-1; no clear D. V lost 5 bases to trimming and J lost 4 bases, with 12 bases between them. The CDR3 consists of 14 residues. Germline CDR1 reads MNHEY; CDR2 reads SVGAGI. This CDR3 reads CASSNLDGYNEQFF. DNA of the CDR3: TGTGCCAGCAGTAACCTCGACGGGTACAATGAGCAGTTCTTC.

The chain carries TRBV3-1 and TRBJ1-1; D uncertain. Deletions cut 1 base from V and 0 bases from J, with 6 bases between. CDR1 and CDR2 (germline): LGHDT, YNNKEL (reference sequence). The CDR3 loop spans 14 amino acids. The CDR3 bases are TGTGCCAGCAGCCAAGGGCTATTGAACACTGAAGCTTTCTTT. The encoded protein is CASSQGLLNTEAFF.

The J gene is TRBJ1-4, the V gene TRBV3-1, with D perhaps matching TRBD1 (6 bases). The CDR3 runs 16 residues. The germline CDR1 and CDR2 sequences are LGHDT and YNNKEL (reference sequence). Trimming cost V 0 bases and J 2 bases, with 10 bases left between them. The CDR3 DNA reads as TGTGCCAGCAGCCAAGATGCTGGGGGCACTAATGAAAAACTGTTTTTT. Translating gives CASSQDAGGTNEKLFF.

This clonotype was seen more than once but under ten times. The chain uses TRBV13 and TRBJ2-2, with D unclear. Germline CDR1 PRHDT, CDR2 FYEKMQ (reference sequence). The V end lost 0 bases, the J end lost 3 bases, and 2 bases lay between the germline ends. The CDR3 consists of 13 residues. CDR3 in DNA: TGTGCCAGCAGCTTAGGATACACCGGGGAGCTGTTTTTT. As protein: CASSLGYTGELFF.

The chain joins TRBV7-9 to TRBJ2-3; D not certain. CDR1 is SEHNR, CDR2 FQNEAQ, per germline (reference sequence). V lost 5 bases and J lost 14, with 17 bases in between. This CDR3 has 12 amino acids. The chain's CDR3 is CASSLVESSRYF. The CDR3 coding sequence is TGTGCCAGCAGCCTTGTCGAGTCGAGTCGGTATTTT.

This clonotype has a handful of counts. This chain joins TRBV9 and TRBJ2-7, with TRBD1 matching over 8 bases. Germline V gene sequence: CDR1 SGDLS, CDR2 YYNGEE. The trim removed 4 bases at V and 5 bases at J, leaving 8 bases unmatched. The CDR3 has 14 amino acids. The CDR3 bases are TGTGCCAGCAGCCCTCGGACAGGGCTGGACGAGCAGTACTTC. This sequence encodes CASSPRTGLDEQYF.

This clonotype was counted ten times or more. The chain links TRBV19 to TRBJ2-1, with 7 positions matching TRBD2. There are 15 residues in the CDR3. The germline CDR1 and CDR2 sequences are LNHDA and SQIVND (reference sequence). V trimming: 1 base; J trimming: 6 bases; junction bases outside the gene matches: 6. CDR3 in amino acids: CASSIGGGVGNEQFF. DNA of the CDR3: TGTGCCAGTAGTATAGGTGGGGGGGTCGGCAATGAGCAGTTCTTC.

This clonotype was recorded a few times. The chain's CDR3 is CASSPRLAYNEQFF. DNA for the CDR3: TGTGCCAGCAGCCCACGTTTAGCTTACAATGAGCAGTTCTTC. The V call is TRBV4-2, the J call TRBJ2-1; no clear D. The V end lost 4 bases, the J end lost 4 bases, and 11 bases lay between the germline ends. The CDR3 is made up of 14 amino acids. CDR1 LGHNA and CDR2 YNFKEQ come from the germline V gene.

The gene calls are TRBV5-5 and TRBJ1-5; 9 bases fit TRBD1. Per germline, CDR1 SGHKS and CDR2 YYEKEE (reference sequence). J lost 6 bases, V lost 5 bases, and 6 bases had no gene match. CDR3 size: 14 residues. The CDR3: CASREGQGSQPQHF. The DNA of the CDR3 is TGTGCCAGCAGGGAGGGACAGGGAAGTCAGCCCCAGCATTTT.

The CDR3 DNA sequence: TGTGCCAGCAGTCTCCCGGACAGGAACAATCAGCCCCAGCATTTT. Residues: CASSLPDRNNQPQHF. This sequence joins TRBV6-6 and TRBJ1-5, with 7 bases identical to TRBD1. CDR3 length: 15 amino acids. With 5 bases clipped from V and 3 bases from J, the junction kept 7 bases outside the gene matches. CDR1 is MNHNY, CDR2 SVGAGI, per germline (reference sequence).

This clonotype was seen only a few times. The chain links TRBV7-2 to TRBJ2-6; D uncertain. Germline CDR1 is SGHTA and CDR2 is FQGNSA. This CDR3 is built from 15 residues. V was trimmed by 4 bases and J by 2 bases, leaving 9 bases between them. The CDR3 sequence is CASSSPGTGANVLTF. The DNA of the CDR3 is TGTGCCAGCAGCTCCCCAGGTACTGGGGCCAACGTCCTGACTTTC.

The chain uses TRBV6-1 and TRBJ2-7; 7 bases line up with TRBD1. With 6 bases clipped from V and 1 base from J, the junction kept 9 bases outside the gene matches. This CDR3 has 15 residues. Germline V gives CDR1 MNHNS, CDR2 SASEGT. This CDR3 is CASRAFWTGSYEQYF. As DNA, the CDR3 is TGTGCCAGCAGAGCGTTCTGGACAGGTTCCTACGAGCAGTACTTC.

This clonotype was detected only a few times. The CDR3 spells CATSELTGELFF. The CDR3 DNA reads as TGTGCCACCAGTGAACTCACCGGGGAGCTGTTTTTT. This rearrangement joins TRBV24-1 to TRBJ2-2; D gene uncertain. Trimming shortened V by 4 bases and J by 4 bases, and 3 bases separated the two germline ends. CDR3 length: 12 residues. The germline gives CDR1 KGHDR, CDR2 SFDVKD.

This clonotype turned up a few times. The V call is TRBV20-1, the J call TRBJ1-1, with 9 bases fitting TRBD1. The CDR3 is made up of 13 amino acids. The V gene end was trimmed by 6 bases and the J gene end by 10 bases; junction bases not matched to a gene: 12. The germline gives CDR1 DFQATT, CDR2 SNEGSKA (reference sequence). DNA for the CDR3: TGCAGTGCCCTGGACCGGGACAGGGCTCGAGCTTTCTTT. Translating it yields CSALDRDRARAFF.

The chain has TRBV3-1 and TRBJ2-1; 7 bases match TRBD1. The CDR3 has 13 residues. Trimming removed 0 bases from V and 15 bases from J; junction bases left unmatched: 8. Per the germline V gene, CDR1 is LGHDT and CDR2 is YNNKEL (reference sequence). For the CDR3, the DNA is TGTGCCAGCAGCCAAGATAAAGGGGGCAGCGGGTTCTTC. Residues: CASSQDKGGSGFF.

The chain joins TRBV7-9 to TRBJ2-3, with 7 bases identical to TRBD2. CDR1 and CDR2 (germline): SEHNR, FQNEAQ (reference sequence). The CDR3 has 15 amino acids. Trimming at V came to 6 bases and at J to 0 bases, leaving 6 bases not matched to a gene. This CDR3 reads CASRSSGVSTDTQYF. Written as DNA, the CDR3 is TGTGCCAGCAGATCGAGCGGGGTCAGCACAGATACGCAGTATTTT.

This clonotype was observed a handful of times. This chain links TRBV12-3 or TRBV12-4 with TRBJ2-5; no clear D gene. The CDR3 has 14 amino acids. V lost 7 bases, J lost 0 bases, and 12 bases lay in between. The CDR3 is CASTADGHQETQYF. In DNA, the CDR3 is TGTGCCAGCACCGCGGACGGACACCAAGAGACCCAGTACTTC.

CDR3 loop: CASSSDGYGYTF. The CDR3 nucleotides are TGTGCCAGCAGCTCCGACGGGTATGGCTACACCTTC. The chain employs TRBV7-9 and TRBJ1-2; no firm D call. The V gene lost 4 bases and the J gene lost 5 bases, with 8 bases spanning the gap. CDR1 is SEHNR, CDR2 FQNEAQ, per germline (reference sequence). CDR3 length: 12 amino acids.